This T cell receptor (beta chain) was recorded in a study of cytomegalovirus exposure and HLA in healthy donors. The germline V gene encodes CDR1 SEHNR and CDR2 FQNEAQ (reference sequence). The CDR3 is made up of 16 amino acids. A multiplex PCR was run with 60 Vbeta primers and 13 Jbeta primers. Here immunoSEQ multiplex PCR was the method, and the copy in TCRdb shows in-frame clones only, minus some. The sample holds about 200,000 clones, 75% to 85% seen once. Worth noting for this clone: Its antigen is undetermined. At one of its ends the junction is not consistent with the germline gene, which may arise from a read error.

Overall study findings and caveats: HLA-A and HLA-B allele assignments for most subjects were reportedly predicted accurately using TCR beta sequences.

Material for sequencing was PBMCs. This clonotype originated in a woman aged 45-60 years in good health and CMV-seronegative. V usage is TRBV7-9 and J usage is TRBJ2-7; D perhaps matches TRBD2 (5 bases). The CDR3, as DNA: TGTTCCAGCAGCGTTGGGTCAAAGGAGGCTTACTACGAGCAGTACTTC. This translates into CSSSVGSKEAYYEQYF.